Below are 18 T cell receptor beta chains sequenced from a single sample in a study of cytomegalovirus exposure and HLA in healthy donors. Amplification used 60 Vbeta primers and 13 Jbeta primers. Sequenced by immunoSEQ multiplex PCR; TCRdb stores in-frame clones only, minus some. The table shows approximately 140,000 clones, with about three quarters occurring only once. The specimen sequenced was PBMCs. These receptors came from a man between 18 and 35 years old in good health and CMV-seronegative.

This chain uses TRBV19 with TRBJ2-7; D may be TRBD2 (6 bases). CDR1 LNHDA and CDR2 SQIVND come from the germline V gene (reference sequence). The CDR3 spans 13 residues. Deletions cut 10 bases from V and 4 bases from J, with 17 bases between. CDR3 in DNA: TGTGCCACCTCCCTTGGGGAGGCTTACGAGCAGTACTTC. Its protein is CATSLGEAYEQYF.

The chain recombines TRBV27 with TRBJ1-2, with 8 bases identical to TRBD1. The CDR3 loop spans 14 amino acids. The germline CDR1 and CDR2 sequences are MNHEY and SMNVEV (reference sequence). Trimming cost V 1 base and J 8 bases; bases outside gene matches: 6. The chain's CDR3 is CASSLYQGAGGYTF. CDR3 in DNA: TGTGCCAGCAGTTTATACCAGGGGGCGGGAGGCTACACCTTC.

The V gene is TRBV9, the J gene TRBJ1-1; D is unclear. The V and J ends lost 1 base and 4 bases respectively, with 8 bases between them. The germline CDR1 and CDR2 sequences are SGDLS and YYNGEE. The CDR3 length is 13 residues. Here the CDR3 reads CASSVSGSTEAFF. The DNA of the CDR3 is TGTGCCAGCAGCGTAAGTGGCTCCACTGAAGCTTTCTTT.

The chain recombines TRBV5-1 with TRBJ2-7; 9 nucleotides line up with TRBD1. Unmatched junction bases numbered 7, after V lost 3 bases and J lost 6 bases. Germline V gene lookup returns CDR1 SGHRS and CDR2 YFSETQ. The CDR3 spans 14 residues. For the CDR3, the DNA is TGCGCCAGCAGCTCGGGACAGGGTTTACGCGAGCAGTACTTC. Its protein product is CASSSGQGLREQYF.

The V gene is TRBV29-1, the J gene TRBJ1-5; the D gene is possibly TRBD1 (5 bases). Germline V gives CDR1 SQVTM, CDR2 ANQGSEA. Trimming removed 5 bases from V and 3 bases from J, with 11 bases in between. This CDR3 has 13 amino acids. CDR3 DNA: TGCAGCGTTATATCAGGGCCCAATCAGCCCCAGCATTTT. This encodes CSVISGPNQPQHF.

This clone has just a few counts. J is TRBJ2-3 and V is TRBV5-4, with 7 bases identical to TRBD2. Losses at the gene ends were 3 bases for V and 5 bases for J; bases not matched to a gene: 12. Germline lookup yields CDR1 SGHNT and CDR2 YYREEE (reference sequence). The CDR3 length is 16 residues. Written as DNA, the CDR3 is TGTGCCAGCAGCTCGAGGGAGAGCGGGACCGGAGATACGCAGTATTTT. It yields the protein CASSSRESGTGDTQYF.

The rearrangement joins TRBV29-1 to TRBJ1-2; no clear D. CDR1 and CDR2 (germline): SQVTM, ANQGSEA. The CDR3 runs to 12 residues. With 2 bases removed from V and 4 bases from J, the gap between germline ends came to 8 bases. The CDR3 region is CSVEKESYGYTF. The CDR3 DNA is TGCAGCGTTGAAAAGGAGAGCTATGGCTACACCTTC. Looking up the rest from reference TRBV29-1 and TRBJ1-2 gives the full variable domain: SAVISQKPSRDICQRGTSLTIQCQVDSQVTMMFWYRQQPGQSLTLIATANQGSEATYESGFVIDKFPISRPNLTFSTLTVSNMSPEDSSIYLCSVEKESYGYTFGSGTRLTVV.

The V gene is TRBV10-2, the J gene TRBJ1-1; D is undetermined. Germline CDR1 is WSHSY and CDR2 is SAAADI. V lost 9 bases to trimming and J lost 10 bases, with 12 bases between them. The CDR3 runs 10 residues. CDR3 residues: CARSRPGAFF. CDR3 in DNA: TGCGCCAGGTCAAGACCGGGAGCTTTCTTT.

This clone was seen only once. V usage is TRBV5-1 and J usage is TRBJ2-7; tentatively, D is TRBD1 (6 bases). The V end lost 4 bases, the J end lost 4 bases, and 12 bases lay between the germline ends. Germline V gene data show CDR1 as SGHRS and CDR2 as YFSETQ. CDR3 length: 13 residues. The CDR3 nucleotides are TGCGCCAGCAGCGGAACAGGGTTATACGAGCAGTACTTC. Translated: CASSGTGLYEQYF. Variable domain in full (rest from reference TRBV5-1 and TRBJ2-7): KAGVTQTPRYLIKTRGQQVTLSCSPISGHRSVSWYQQTPGQGLQFLFEYFSETQRNKGNFPGRFSGRQFSNSRSEMNVSTLELGDSALYLCASSGTGLYEQYFGPGTRLTVT.

The V gene is TRBV10-3, the J gene TRBJ1-5; TRBD1 matches 7 bases. CDR3 length equals 13 residues. The V and J ends lost 5 bases and 8 bases, in that order; junction bases with no gene match: 6. The germline V gene has CDR1 ENHRY and CDR2 SYGVKD. The CDR3 bases are TGTGCCATCAGTCTACAGGGGCTCGAGCCCCAGCATTTT. It yields the protein CAISLQGLEPQHF.

V and J are TRBV7-9 and TRBJ2-3; 7 positions match TRBD1. The CDR3 is made up of 14 amino acids. J was trimmed by 2 bases and V by 6 bases; bases with no gene match: 5. CDR1 and CDR2 from the germline V gene are SEHNR and FQNEAQ (reference sequence). The CDR3 loop reads CASSRDSFTDTQYF. The DNA for the CDR3 is TGTGCCAGCAGTCGGGACAGTTTCACAGATACGCAGTATTTT.

The chain uses TRBV27 and TRBJ2-7, with D tentatively TRBD2 (6 bases). The V gene's germline CDR1 is MNHEY and CDR2 SMNVEV (reference sequence). Between the trimmed V and J ends, which lost 6 bases and 2 bases, there was a span of 14 bases. The CDR3 sequence is 14 residues long. CDR3 protein: CASSPGLKPYEQYF. The CDR3 DNA follows: TGTGCCAGCAGCCCGGGACTCAAACCCTACGAGCAGTACTTC.

The chain uses TRBV30 and TRBJ1-5, with D perhaps TRBD1 (5 bases). CDR3 length equals 15 residues. Germline V lookup: CDR1 GTSNPN, CDR2 SVGIG (reference sequence). V was cut by 4 bases and J by 5 bases, with 18 bases left in between. The CDR3 DNA sequence: TGTGCCTGGAAGAACCCAGGGTGGGGGGATCAGCCCCAGCATTTT. Translating it yields CAWKNPGWGDQPQHF.

The rearrangement links TRBV28 to TRBJ1-2, with 7 nucleotides matching TRBD1. CDR3 length equals 14 residues. The junction had 5 bases not matched to a gene; V was cut back by 3 bases and J by 4 bases. The V gene's germline CDR1 is MDHEN and CDR2 SYDVKM. CDR3 DNA sequence: TGTGCCAGCAGTTTGACGGACAGGATCTATGGCTACACCTTC. Translation gives CASSLTDRIYGYTF.

A few counts support this clone. J is TRBJ1-2 and V is TRBV27, with D possibly matching TRBD1 (6 bases). CDR1 MNHEY and CDR2 SMNVEV come from the germline V gene (reference sequence). The length of the CDR3 is 15 residues. Trimming left V 5 bases short and J 7 bases short, with 20 bases between. The CDR3 DNA sequence: TGTGCCAGCAGTGGGGGGGGTAAAGGGGGGTTTGGCTACACCTTC. It is translated as CASSGGGKGGFGYTF.

This clone has a handful of counts. V and J are TRBV4-1 and TRBJ2-5, with 9 bases fitting TRBD1. Germline V CDR1 and CDR2: MGHRA, YSYEKL. The CDR3 totals 16 residues. Germline trimming cut 1 base from V and 5 bases from J; bases unmatched to any gene: 8. The CDR3 DNA reads TGCGCCAGCAGCCAAGTCGGGACAGGGACGGGGGAGACCCAGTACTTC. It codes for CASSQVGTGTGETQYF.

The J gene is TRBJ2-7, the V gene TRBV27; 12 bases fit TRBD2. This CDR3 contains 16 residues. Per the germline V gene, CDR1 is MNHEY and CDR2 is SMNVEV (reference sequence). V gave up 2 bases and J gave up 4 bases; unmatched junction bases: 6. The CDR3 region is CASSLAPGLAGYEQYF. The CDR3 region has the DNA TGTGCCAGCAGTTTAGCTCCGGGACTAGCGGGTTACGAGCAGTACTTC.

The rearrangement links TRBV19 to TRBJ2-1; 11 positions agree with TRBD1. Germline CDR1 reads LNHDA; CDR2 reads SQIVND (reference sequence). Trimming took 9 bases from V and 7 from J; bases not matched to a gene: 11. This CDR3 has 15 amino acids. The CDR3, as DNA: TGTGCCAGCCGCCCGTGGGGACAGGGGGGAAATGAGCAGTTCTTC. Translation: CASRPWGQGGNEQFF.